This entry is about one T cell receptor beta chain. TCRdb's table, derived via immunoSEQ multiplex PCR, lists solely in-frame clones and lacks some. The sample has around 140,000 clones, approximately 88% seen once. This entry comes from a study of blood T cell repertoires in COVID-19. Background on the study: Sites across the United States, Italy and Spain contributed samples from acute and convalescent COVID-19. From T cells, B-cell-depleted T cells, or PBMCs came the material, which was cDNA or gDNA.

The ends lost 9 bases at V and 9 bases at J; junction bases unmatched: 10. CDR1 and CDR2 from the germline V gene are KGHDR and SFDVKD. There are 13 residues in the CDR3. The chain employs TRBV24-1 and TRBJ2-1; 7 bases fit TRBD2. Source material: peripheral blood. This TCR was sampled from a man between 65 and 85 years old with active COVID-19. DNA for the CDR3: TGTGCCACCGGACCTCGGGGACTAAGTGAGCAGTTCTTC. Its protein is CATGPRGLSEQFF.